Listed below are T cell receptor beta chains from one sample, sequenced in a study of blood T cell repertoires in COVID-19. The protocol was immunoSEQ multiplex PCR, while the TCRdb copy is restricted to in-frame clones and leaves out a portion. The table lists about 160,000 clones, roughly 90% of them singletons. What was sequenced was peripheral blood. Receptors originate from a woman between 65 and 79 years old with acute or convalescent COVID-19. The CDR3 runs from the conserved cysteine through the conserved F or W. D genes are given only for firm matches. Some rows mark clone size as missing; the rest say once, few, many or name a class of expanded clone.

cdr3_length d_call j_call clone_size v_call cdr3_aa cdr3_nt
14 - TRBJ1-6 - TRBV7-2 CASRTGDSASPLHF TGTGCCAGCAGAACCGGTGACAGTGCTTCACCCCTCCACTTT
15 TRBD1 TRBJ1-6 - TRBV6-5 CASSYGGRGTSPLHF TGTGCCAGCAGTTACGGTGGCAGGGGGACTTCACCCCTCCACTTT
15 TRBD1 TRBJ1-4 - TRBV6-6 CASSYSDRSNEKLFF TGTGCCAGCAGTTACTCGGACAGGTCTAATGAAAAACTGTTTTTT
15 - TRBJ1-4 once TRBV5-1 CASSLAGQANEKLFF TGCGCCAGCAGCTTGGCGGGACAAGCTAATGAAAAACTGTTTTTT
14 TRBD1 TRBJ1-2 once TRBV6-1 CASSETGADYGYTF TGTGCCAGCAGTGAGACAGGGGCTGACTATGGCTACACCTTC
15 - TRBJ2-7 - TRBV6-6 CASSCPAGLASEQYF TGTGCCAGCAGTTGCCCGGCGGGGCTAGCAAGTGAGCAGTACTTC
15 - TRBJ1-6 - TRBV6-5 CASTHRGQVNSPLHF TGTGCCAGCACCCATAGGGGACAAGTAAATTCACCCCTCCACTTT
15 - TRBJ2-2 - TRBV4-2 CASSQDVQNTGELFF TGTGCCAGCAGCCAAGATGTACAAAACACCGGGGAGCTGTTTTTT
13 - TRBJ2-3 - TRBV30 CAWIPGHGDTQYF TGTGCCTGGATCCCGGGACACGGAGATACGCAGTATTTT
17 TRBD1 TRBJ2-6 - TRBV5-1 CASSLGQGALGANVLTF TGCGCCAGCAGCTTAGGGCAGGGGGCGCTGGGGGCCAACGTCCTGACTTTC
14 TRBD1 TRBJ2-5 - TRBV4-2 CASSQVGQGETQYF TGTGCCAGCAGCCAAGTCGGACAGGGAGAGACCCAGTACTTC
14 - TRBJ2-7 - TRBV5-1 CASSLGAPKDEQYF TGCGCCAGCAGCTTGGGGGCCCCAAAGGACGAGCAGTACTTC
13 - TRBJ1-2 - TRBV15 CATSADRTYGYTF TGTGCCACCAGCGCAGACAGGACTTACGGCTACACCTTC
14 TRBD1 TRBJ2-7 - TRBV3-1/TRBV3-2 CASSSGTGSYEQYF TGTGCCAGCAGCTCCGGGACAGGCTCCTACGAGCAGTACTTC
17 TRBD1 TRBJ1-1 - TRBV5-1 CASNTRGRTGGHTEAFF TGCGCCAGCAACACCAGAGGAAGGACAGGGGGGCACACTGAAGCTTTCTTT
13 - TRBJ1-4 once TRBV6-6 CASSYSLAEELFF TGTGCCAGCAGTTACTCATTGGCGGAGGAACTGTTTTTT
17 - TRBJ1-6 few TRBV9 CASSASPYRRGRSPLHF TGTGCCAGCAGCGCGTCCCCCTACCGCAGGGGTCGCTCACCCCTCCACTTT